Below are 27 T cell receptor beta chains sequenced from a single sample in a study of blood T cell repertoires in COVID-19. Profiled with immunoSEQ multiplex PCR; TCRdb holds only in-frame clones, not every one. The sample has approximately 330,000 clones; around 90% are singletons. The sequenced material came from peripheral blood. The receptors shown here come from a woman in her 40s with COVID-19, enrolled during active disease.

The rearrangement links TRBV7-9 to TRBJ2-7; D might be TRBD1 (6 bases). Germline assignment: CDR1 SEHNR and CDR2 FQNEAQ (reference sequence). V shed 4 bases and J shed 0 bases, with 13 bases lying between them. The CDR3 totals 15 residues. CDR3 coding DNA: TGTGCCAGCAGCTGGACAGCAACGAGCTCCTACGAGCAGTACTTC. This translates into CASSWTATSSYEQYF.

This clone appeared a single time. The genes are TRBV19 and TRBJ2-5; the D gene is possibly TRBD1 (7 bases). The CDR3 extends over 14 amino acids. V dropped 6 bases and J dropped 1 base, with 12 bases sitting between them. Germline V gives CDR1 LNHDA, CDR2 SQIVND (reference sequence). CDR3 DNA sequence: TGTGCCAGTAGAGGGCAGGGGGGCCAAGAGACCCAGTACTTC. Amino acids: CASRGQGGQETQYF.

The J gene is TRBJ1-6, the V gene TRBV5-1, with D possibly matching TRBD1 (5 bases). V was clipped by 4 bases and J by 6 bases, with 20 bases between them. This CDR3 region has 17 residues. Germline lookup yields CDR1 SGHRS and CDR2 YFSETQ. The CDR3, as DNA: TGCGCCAGCAGCCCGACTGGGTGGCGGACAATTAATTCACCCCTCCACTTT. This encodes CASSPTGWRTINSPLHF.

This clone has more than one count but fewer than ten. This rearrangement joins TRBV3-1 (or the pseudogene TRBV3-2) to TRBJ2-3, with 9 bases fitting TRBD1. Germline CDR1 reads LGHDT; CDR2 reads YNNKEL (reference sequence). The CDR3 is 19 amino acids. Trimming took 4 bases from V and 0 from J; bases not matched to a gene: 14. This CDR3 is CASSLRLNWGTGSTDTQYF. CDR3 nucleotide sequence: TGTGCCAGCAGCCTGCGATTGAACTGGGGGACAGGGAGCACAGATACGCAGTATTTT.

This chain's CDR3 is CASSPQGAFYEQYF. The CDR3 DNA reads TGTGCCAGCAGTCCTCAGGGGGCCTTCTACGAGCAGTACTTC. The gene calls are TRBV11-2 and TRBJ2-7, with 8 bases identical to TRBD1. The ends lost 6 bases at V and 3 bases at J; junction bases unmatched: 7. This CDR3 region has 14 residues. The germline CDR1 and CDR2 sequences are SGHAT and FQNNGV.

This rearrangement joins TRBV5-1 to TRBJ1-6, with 8 bases matching TRBD1. The germline V gene encodes CDR1 SGHRS and CDR2 YFSETQ. The CDR3 extends over 15 amino acids. V was clipped by 0 bases and J by 6 bases; unmatched bases: 2. The CDR3 DNA sequence: TGCGCCAGCAGCTTGGGACAGGGGATTAATTCACCCCTCCACTTT. Its translation: CASSLGQGINSPLHF.

The chain links TRBV15 to TRBJ1-4; 10 bases agree with TRBD1. Per the germline V gene, CDR1 is LNHNV and CDR2 is YYDKDF (reference sequence). The V gene end was trimmed by 1 base and the J gene end by 4 bases; junction bases not matched to a gene: 0. The CDR3 is 15 amino acids. The CDR3 reads CATSRGDRGNEKLFF. The DNA of the CDR3 is TGTGCCACCAGCAGAGGGGACAGGGGTAATGAAAAACTGTTTTTT.

The chain employs TRBV7-2 and TRBJ1-1; D unresolved. This CDR3 has 12 residues. The germline gives CDR1 SGHTA, CDR2 FQGNSA. Trimming took 3 bases from V and 7 from J, leaving 9 bases between them. CDR3 sequence (DNA): TGTGCCAGCAGCTTGAGGCGCCTTGAAGCTTTCTTT. Translating gives CASSLRRLEAFF. The full variable domain, with the rest looked up from reference TRBV7-2 and TRBJ1-1, is GAGVSQSPSNKVTEKGKDVELRCDPISGHTALYWYRQSLGQGLEFLIYFQGNSAPDKSGLPSDRFSAERTGGSVSTLTIQRTQQEDSAVYLCASSLRRLEAFFGQGTRLTVV.

This chain uses TRBV4-3 with TRBJ2-1; the match to TRBD2 covers 9 bases. The CDR3 has 16 residues. V was clipped by 11 bases and J by 6 bases; unmatched bases: 17. Germline CDR1 and CDR2: LGHNA and YSLEER. CDR3 region: CAPSHAGGGAGNEQFF. The CDR3 DNA reads TGCGCCCCCAGCCACGCGGGCGGGGGGGCGGGCAATGAGCAGTTCTTC.

CDR3 nucleotides: TGTGCCAGCTGGGAATGGGGGGGTTCTGAAGCTTTCTTT. Amino acids: CASWEWGGSEAFF. The chain employs TRBV6-5 and TRBJ1-1, with a tentative D call TRBD1 (5 bases). The CDR3 spans 13 residues. Trimming cost V 8 bases and J 6 bases, with 16 bases left between them. Per germline, CDR1 MNHEY and CDR2 SVGAGI.

The gene calls are TRBV11-1 and TRBJ1-2; D ambiguous. Per germline, CDR1 SGHAT and CDR2 FQDESV (reference sequence). V gave up 3 bases and J gave up 6 bases, with 8 bases separating them. This CDR3 has 12 amino acids. CDR3 protein: CASSFEGDGYTF. The CDR3 region has the DNA TGTGCCAGCAGCTTTGAGGGCGATGGCTACACCTTC.

As concerns this clone: This specimen includes other DNA sequences encoding the same CDR3. V usage is TRBV28 and J usage is TRBJ1-5; 8 bases agree with TRBD1. Trimming removed 5 bases from V and 7 bases from J; junction bases left unmatched: 7. The CDR3 runs to 14 residues. Germline loops: CDR1 MDHEN, CDR2 SYDVKM. CDR3 coding DNA: TGTGCCAGCAGTCATGACAGGGGACGGCAGCCCCAGCATTTT. This translates into CASSHDRGRQPQHF.

The chain couples TRBV5-1 to TRBJ2-2; D perhaps matches TRBD2 (5 bases). CDR3 size: 13 residues. The V end was cut by 4 bases, the J end by 5 bases, with 9 bases between. CDR1 and CDR2 (germline): SGHRS, YFSETQ. The CDR3 region is CASSQRVTGELFF. The DNA for the CDR3 is TGCGCCAGCAGCCAGAGGGTGACCGGGGAGCTGTTTTTT.

This clone was seen a handful of times. V and J are TRBV28 and TRBJ1-2; D call uncertain. The CDR3 is made up of 11 amino acids. The V gene's germline CDR1 is MDHEN and CDR2 SYDVKM. Trimming left V 7 bases short and J 5 bases short, with 8 bases between. The CDR3 coding sequence is TGTGCCAGCAATCGGGAATATGGCTACACCTTC. Translation gives CASNREYGYTF.

The J gene is TRBJ1-4, the V gene TRBV6-5, with D unresolved. Germline V gene sequence: CDR1 MNHEY, CDR2 SVGAGI. The CDR3 has 14 residues. Trimming removed 6 bases at V and 8 bases at J, with 16 bases between. The CDR3 region is CASSERVGKEKLFF. Here the CDR3 DNA reads TGTGCCAGCAGCGAGAGGGTGGGGAAAGAAAAACTGTTTTTT.

The CDR3 DNA follows: TGTGCCATCAGTCTCCGCGACAGGGGGGTTGGTGGCTACACCTTC. Residues: CAISLRDRGVGGYTF. This rearrangement joins TRBV10-3 to TRBJ1-2; 9 bases fit TRBD1. V was pared by 5 bases and J by 7 bases, with 11 bases of the junction left unmatched. Germline V gene sequence: CDR1 ENHRY, CDR2 SYGVKD. There are 15 residues in the CDR3.

The chain carries TRBV2 and TRBJ2-1, with 7 bases that match TRBD2. With V trimmed by 4 bases and J by 15 bases, 6 bases remained unmatched. The CDR3 runs to 11 residues. Germline V lookup: CDR1 SNHLY, CDR2 FYNNEI. The CDR3 spells CASSVLLASFF. The CDR3 DNA follows: TGTGCCAGCAGTGTCCTACTAGCGTCGTTCTTC.

This clone was seen a single time. DNA of the CDR3: TGTGCCAGCAGCCATCCAAAACTAGCGGGAGCGGCTGGGGAGCTGTTTTTT. This gives the protein CASSHPKLAGAAGELFF. This rearrangement joins TRBV3-1 (or the pseudogene TRBV3-2) to TRBJ2-2; 11 bases map to TRBD2. CDR3 length: 17 residues. J was trimmed by 8 bases and V by 3 bases; bases with no gene match: 11. Germline CDR1 reads LGHDT; CDR2 reads YNNKEL (reference sequence).

V gene TRBV19 combines with J gene TRBJ2-7, with D perhaps TRBD2 (5 bases). Per germline, CDR1 LNHDA and CDR2 SQIVND (reference sequence). The CDR3 is 15 residues long. The V end was cut by 2 bases, the J end by 2 bases, with 13 bases between. The CDR3 DNA reads as TGTGCCAGTAGTATATTGGCGGCGACTACCTACGAGCAGTACTTC. It specifies CASSILAATTYEQYF.

The rearrangement uses TRBV23-1 and TRBJ1-1, with TRBD1 identical over 8 bases. TRBV23-1 is annotated as an ORF whose role is uncertain. CDR3 length: 16 amino acids. V gave up 4 bases and J gave up 1 base; unmatched junction bases: 8. The CDR3 sequence is CASSPDPGGPNTEAFF. In DNA form, the CDR3 reads TGCGCCAGCAGTCCGGATCCAGGGGGCCCGAACACTGAAGCTTTCTTT.

V usage is TRBV3-1 (or the pseudogene TRBV3-2) and J usage is TRBJ2-5; 14 bases agree with TRBD2. Germline-derived CDR1 and CDR2 are LGHDT and YNNKEL (reference sequence). CDR3 length equals 18 residues. Germline trimming cut 1 base from V and 4 bases from J; bases unmatched to any gene: 8. The CDR3 DNA sequence: TGTGCCAGCAGCCAAGTGGGACTAGCGGGAGTATTGGGAGAGACCCAGTACTTC. Translation gives CASSQVGLAGVLGETQYF.

The chain employs TRBV5-1 and TRBJ2-1, with 10 positions matching TRBD2. The CDR3 length is 16 residues. Germline CDR1 is SGHRS and CDR2 is YFSETQ. V gave up 2 bases and J gave up 0 bases; unmatched junction bases: 2. CDR3 loop: CASSLLAGSSYNEQFF. CDR3 DNA: TGCGCCAGCAGCTTACTAGCGGGGAGCTCCTACAATGAGCAGTTCTTC.

The rearrangement links TRBV7-2 to TRBJ2-5, with unresolved D. V gave up 5 bases and J gave up 4 bases, with 11 bases separating them. CDR1 is SGHTA, CDR2 FQGNSA, per germline. This CDR3 is 13 amino acids long. The CDR3 is CASSQDFIETQYF. The DNA of the CDR3 is TGTGCCAGCAGCCAAGACTTCATAGAGACCCAGTACTTC.

This chain links TRBV9 with TRBJ2-7, with 7 nucleotides matching TRBD1. After removal of 4 bases from V and 3 bases from J, the junction contained 13 bases not matched to a gene. The germline CDR1 and CDR2 sequences are SGDLS and YYNGEE. The length of the CDR3 is 16 residues. The CDR3 DNA follows: TGTGCCAGCAGCCCCCACTCGACAGGGACGCACTACGAGCAGTACTTC. Amino acids: CASSPHSTGTHYEQYF.

The rearrangement joins TRBV7-2 to TRBJ1-1; D may be TRBD1 (5 bases). The CDR3 has 13 residues. Trimming took off 1 base at V and 11 bases at J, with 14 bases between the two ends. Germline V gene sequence: CDR1 SGHTA, CDR2 FQGNSA. In DNA, the CDR3 is TGTGCCAGCAGCTTAGAACGGGCAGGGCTCGCTTTCTTT. Translated: CASSLERAGLAFF.

The rearrangement uses TRBV7-8 and TRBJ2-3; 9 nucleotides line up with TRBD2. With V trimmed by 8 bases and J by 13 bases, 16 bases remained unmatched. The CDR3 is made up of 14 amino acids. Germline loops: CDR1 SGHVS, CDR2 FQNEAQ. CDR3 DNA sequence: TGTGCCAGCCGGCCGGGACTAGCACCTTCTGAAGAGTATTTT. As protein: CASRPGLAPSEEYF.

This chain connects TRBV3-1 (or the pseudogene TRBV3-2) to TRBJ2-7; D is possibly TRBD2 (5 bases). The CDR3 totals 14 residues. Germline-derived CDR1 and CDR2 are LGHDT and YNNKEL (reference sequence). Deletions cut 5 bases from V and 0 bases from J, with 11 bases between. CDR3 sequence: CASSYWTFSYEQYF. The CDR3 DNA sequence: TGTGCCAGCAGCTACTGGACTTTCTCCTACGAGCAGTACTTC.